These 8 T cell receptor beta chains share one sample of origin, sequenced in a study of T cells in Graves' hyperthyroidism and ophthalmopathy. Researchers amplified the TCR beta CDR3 regions from RNA transcripts. Researchers ran a first-round RT-PCR on the TCR CDR3 using the HTBI primer set. TCRdb re-called the multiplex PCR reads through MiXCR, storing one row per CDR3 protein. The data contain some 770,000 distinct CDR3 sequences, less than 20% of them singletons. The sample comprised blood. The source of these receptors is a young man with Graves' hyperthyroidism.

At least ten counts were recorded for this clonotype. This rearrangement joins TRBV27 to TRBJ2-5, with 12 bases identical to TRBD2. The trim removed 5 bases at V and 6 bases at J, leaving 10 bases unmatched. The CDR3 covers 16 residues. Germline assignment: CDR1 MNHEY and CDR2 SMNVEV (reference sequence). The CDR3 nucleotides read TGTGCCAGCAGTCGGCGACTAGCGGGAGCATCGAAGACCCAGTACTTC. Its translation is CASSRRLAGASKTQYF.

The rearrangement uses TRBV10-3 and TRBJ1-1; no clear D. The CDR3 length is 14 residues. The V and J ends lost 3 bases and 4 bases respectively, with 12 bases between them. In germline, CDR1 is ENHRY, CDR2 SYGVKD. The CDR3 sequence: CAISEIKSGTEAFF. The CDR3 DNA follows: TGTGCCATCAGTGAAATAAAGAGTGGCACTGAAGCTTTCTTT.

This clonotype was detected ten times or more. The V call is TRBV6-1, the J call TRBJ2-7, with D possibly TRBD2 on 5 matching bases. The CDR3 contains 13 residues. The germline V and J ends were trimmed by 6 bases and 9 bases, with 18 bases remaining between them. Germline V gene sequence: CDR1 MNHNS, CDR2 SASEGT. The CDR3: CASRQGSGIRQYF. In nucleotides, the CDR3 is TGTGCCAGCAGACAAGGCTCCGGGATCCGGCAGTACTTC.

This clonotype was seen repeatedly, ten times or more. The chain combines TRBV19 with TRBJ2-7; either TRBD1 or TRBD2 may supply D (5 bases each). The CDR3 length is 11 residues. Trimming stripped 10 bases from V and 4 bases from J, with 11 bases between. The germline CDR1 and CDR2 sequences are LNHDA and SQIVND (reference sequence). As DNA, the CDR3 is TGTGCCACCCGGGACGGTTACGAGCAGTACTTC. This translates into CATRDGYEQYF.

This clonotype was counted between two and nine times. The CDR3 sequence: CATSDPGRRDVSTDTQYF. The DNA for the CDR3 is TGTGCCACCAGTGATCCCGGACGTCGGGATGTGAGTACAGATACGCAGTATTTT. This chain connects TRBV24-1 to TRBJ2-3; D might be TRBD2 (5 bases). CDR3 length equals 18 residues. Germline V gene lookup returns CDR1 KGHDR and CDR2 SFDVKD. V lost 3 bases and J lost 3, with 21 bases in between.

This clonotype has at least ten counts. Germline is not matched at one junction end, which may reflect a read error. The rearrangement uses TRBV20-1 and TRBJ2-3; 9 bases are a match to TRBD2. CDR1 and CDR2 from the germline V gene are DFQATT and SNEGSKA (reference sequence). The CDR3 covers 13 residues. The CDR3 reads CSACSGSRDTQYF. In nucleotides, the CDR3 is TGCAGTGCTTGTAGCGGGAGCAGAGATACGCAGTATTTT.

This clonotype was found a few times. In DNA, the CDR3 is TGCAGTGCTCCCCCGGGGAGACTAGCAGAGGAGACCCAGTACTTC. Translating gives CSAPPGRLAEETQYF. The V call is TRBV20-1, the J call TRBJ2-5; 7 bases map to TRBD2. The CDR3 runs to 15 residues. Germline-derived CDR1 and CDR2 are DFQATT and SNEGSKA (reference sequence). V shed 5 bases, J shed 5 bases, and the junction held 14 bases outside the gene matches.

This clonotype was counted at least ten times. The chain carries TRBV30 and TRBJ2-5; D gene uncertain. Trimming took 4 bases from V and 5 from J, leaving 17 bases between them. Germline V gene sequence: CDR1 GTSNPN, CDR2 SVGIG (reference sequence). The CDR3 totals 14 residues. CDR3 loop: CAWIRAREKETQYF. The CDR3 region has the DNA TGTGCCTGGATTAGGGCTAGAGAGAAGGAGACCCAGTACTTC.